This T cell receptor beta chain was identified in a study of cytomegalovirus exposure and HLA in healthy donors. Regarding the study as a whole: According to an earlier analysis, most TCR beta V segments yielded productive rearrangements about 87% or about 30% of the time. The dataset shows that most TCR sequences were rare, while some public TCRs occurred in many donors.

The PCR contained 60 Vbeta and 13 Jbeta primers. TCRdb's table, derived via immunoSEQ multiplex PCR, lists solely in-frame clones and lacks some. Counted here are 35,000 to 50,000 clones, roughly 80% occurring once; the ten biggest clones make up approximately 1.5%. A remark on this clone: Antigen: not known.

Germline-derived CDR1 and CDR2 are SGHTA and FQGTGA. This CDR3 region has 17 residues. Trimming removed 6 bases from V and 0 bases from J; junction bases left unmatched: 9. This clonotype was obtained from a man aged 25 to 45 in good health and CMV-seronegative. Source material: PBMCs. The chain has TRBV7-3 and TRBJ2-1; 9 bases are a match to TRBD2. The CDR3 is CASSQNLAGTSYNEQFF. CDR3 bases: TGTGCCAGCAGTCAAAACCTAGCGGGAACCTCCTACAATGAGCAGTTCTTC.